This note documents a single TCR beta chain sequence. TCRdb's table, derived via immunoSEQ multiplex PCR, lists solely in-frame clones and lacks some. This repertoire shows around 78,000 clones, 94% found once; its top ten account for 0.2% to 0.3%. The entry originates in a study of technical replicates of blood from a handful of donors. CDR1 is MGHDK, CDR2 SYGVNS, per germline. V lost 8 bases and J 5 bases, leaving 15 bases between the germline ends. The CDR3 is 13 residues long. The specimen sequenced was T cells isolated from PBMCs. The V call is TRBV25-1, the J call TRBJ2-5; a weak D match, TRBD1 (6 bases). The TCR sequence derives from a human donor in good health. The CDR3, as DNA: TGTGCCAGCGGCCTTAACAGGGATGAGACCCAGTACTTC. It specifies CASGLNRDETQYF.